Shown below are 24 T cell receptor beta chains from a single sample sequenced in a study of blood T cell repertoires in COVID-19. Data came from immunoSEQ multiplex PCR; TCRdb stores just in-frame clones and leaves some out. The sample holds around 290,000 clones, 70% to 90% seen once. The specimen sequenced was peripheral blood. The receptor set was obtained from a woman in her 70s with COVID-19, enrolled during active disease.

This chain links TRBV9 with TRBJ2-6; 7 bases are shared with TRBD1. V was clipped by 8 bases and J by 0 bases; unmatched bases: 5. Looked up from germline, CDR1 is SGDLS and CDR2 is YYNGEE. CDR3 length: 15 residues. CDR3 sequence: CARRQGFSGANVLTF. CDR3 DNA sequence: TGTGCCAGACGACAGGGTTTCTCTGGGGCCAACGTCCTGACTTTC.

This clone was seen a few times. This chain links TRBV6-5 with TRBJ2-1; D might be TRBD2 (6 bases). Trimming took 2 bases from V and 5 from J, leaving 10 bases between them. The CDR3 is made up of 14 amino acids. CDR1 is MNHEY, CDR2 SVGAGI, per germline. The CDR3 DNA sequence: TGTGCCAGCAGTTACGGACGGGAGAACAATGAGCAGTTCTTC. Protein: CASSYGRENNEQFF.

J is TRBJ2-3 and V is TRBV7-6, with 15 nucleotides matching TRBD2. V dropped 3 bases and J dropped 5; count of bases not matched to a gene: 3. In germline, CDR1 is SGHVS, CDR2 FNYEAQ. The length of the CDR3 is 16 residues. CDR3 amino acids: CASSFGLAGGGDTQYF. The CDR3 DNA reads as TGTGCCAGCAGCTTCGGACTAGCGGGGGGGGGAGATACGCAGTATTTT. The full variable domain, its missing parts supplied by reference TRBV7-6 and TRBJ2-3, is GAGVSQSPRYKVTKRGQDVALRCDPISGHVSLYWYRQALGQGPEFLTYFNYEAQQDKSGLPNDRFSAERPEGSISTLTIQRTEQRDSAMYRCASSFGLAGGGDTQYFGPGTRLTVL.

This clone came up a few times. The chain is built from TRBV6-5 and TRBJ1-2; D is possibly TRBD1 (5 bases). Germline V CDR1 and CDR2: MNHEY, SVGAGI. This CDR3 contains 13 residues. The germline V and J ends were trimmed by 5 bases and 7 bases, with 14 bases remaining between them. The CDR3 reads CASSPPGGGGYTF. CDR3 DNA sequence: TGTGCCAGCAGTCCCCCGGGGGGAGGTGGCTACACCTTC.

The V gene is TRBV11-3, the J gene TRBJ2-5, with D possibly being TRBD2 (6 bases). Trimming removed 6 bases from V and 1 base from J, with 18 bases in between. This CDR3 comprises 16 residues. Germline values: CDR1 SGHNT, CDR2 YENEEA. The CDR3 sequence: CASSHRRPGGQETQYF. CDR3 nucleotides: TGTGCCAGCAGTCATAGGAGGCCCGGGGGCCAAGAGACCCAGTACTTC. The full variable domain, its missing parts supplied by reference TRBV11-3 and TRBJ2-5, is EAGVVQSPRYKIIEKKQPVAFWCNPISGHNTLYWYLQNLGQGPELLIRYENEEAVDDSQLPKDRFSAERLKGVDSTLKIQPAELGDSAVYLCASSHRRPGGQETQYFGPGTRLLVL.

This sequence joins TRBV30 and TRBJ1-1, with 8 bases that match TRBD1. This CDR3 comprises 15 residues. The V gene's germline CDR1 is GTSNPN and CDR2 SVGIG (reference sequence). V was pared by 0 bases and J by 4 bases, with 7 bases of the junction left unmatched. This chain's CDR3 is CAWSVQGASFTEAFF. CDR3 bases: TGTGCCTGGAGTGTGCAGGGGGCGAGTTTCACTGAAGCTTTCTTT.

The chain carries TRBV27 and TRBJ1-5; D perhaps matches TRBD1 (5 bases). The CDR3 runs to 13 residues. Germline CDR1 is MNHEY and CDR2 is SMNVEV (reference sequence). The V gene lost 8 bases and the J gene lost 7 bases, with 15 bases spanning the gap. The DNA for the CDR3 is TGTGCCAGCGGGACCGGGGGGACCCAGCCCCAGCATTTT. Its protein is CASGTGGTQPQHF.

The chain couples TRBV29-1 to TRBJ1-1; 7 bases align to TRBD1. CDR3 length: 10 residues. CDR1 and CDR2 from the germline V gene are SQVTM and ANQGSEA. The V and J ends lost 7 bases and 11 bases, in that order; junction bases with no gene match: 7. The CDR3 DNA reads TGCAGCGCCACAGGGGAGCAGGCTTTCTTT. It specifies CSATGEQAFF. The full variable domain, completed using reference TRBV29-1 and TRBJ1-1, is SAVISQKPSRDICQRGTSLTIQCQVDSQVTMMFWYRQQPGQSLTLIATANQGSEATYESGFVIDKFPISRPNLTFSTLTVSNMSPEDSSIYLCSATGEQAFFGQGTRLTVV.

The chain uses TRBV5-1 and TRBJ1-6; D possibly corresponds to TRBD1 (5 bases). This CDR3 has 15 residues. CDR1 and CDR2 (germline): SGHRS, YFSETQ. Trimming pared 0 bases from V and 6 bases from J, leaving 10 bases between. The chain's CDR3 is CASSLGQGSNSPLHF. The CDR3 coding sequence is TGCGCCAGCAGCTTGGGTCAGGGTAGTAATTCACCCCTCCACTTT.

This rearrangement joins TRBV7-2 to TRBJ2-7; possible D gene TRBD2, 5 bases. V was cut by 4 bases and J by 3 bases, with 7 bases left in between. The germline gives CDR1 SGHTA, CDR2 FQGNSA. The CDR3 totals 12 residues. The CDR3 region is CASSSDFYEQYF. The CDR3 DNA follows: TGTGCCAGCAGCTCGGACTTCTACGAGCAGTACTTC.

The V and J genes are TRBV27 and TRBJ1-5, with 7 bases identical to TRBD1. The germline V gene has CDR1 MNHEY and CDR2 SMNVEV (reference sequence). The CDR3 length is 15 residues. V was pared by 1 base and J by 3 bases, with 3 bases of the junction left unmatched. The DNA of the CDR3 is TGTGCCAGCAGTTTATTCGGACAGGCCAATCAGCCCCAGCATTTT. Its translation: CASSLFGQANQPQHF.

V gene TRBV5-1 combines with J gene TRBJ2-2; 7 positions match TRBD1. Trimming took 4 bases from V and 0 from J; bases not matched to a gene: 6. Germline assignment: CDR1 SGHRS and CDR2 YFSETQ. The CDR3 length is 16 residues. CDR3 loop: CASSTTGTANTGELFF. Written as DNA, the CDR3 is TGCGCCAGCAGCACTACCGGGACAGCGAACACCGGGGAGCTGTTTTTT.

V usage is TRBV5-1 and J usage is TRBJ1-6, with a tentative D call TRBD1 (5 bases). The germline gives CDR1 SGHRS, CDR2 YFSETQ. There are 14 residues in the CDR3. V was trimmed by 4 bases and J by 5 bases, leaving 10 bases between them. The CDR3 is CASSPTENNSPLHF. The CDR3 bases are TGCGCCAGCAGCCCGACAGAGAATAATTCACCCCTCCACTTT.

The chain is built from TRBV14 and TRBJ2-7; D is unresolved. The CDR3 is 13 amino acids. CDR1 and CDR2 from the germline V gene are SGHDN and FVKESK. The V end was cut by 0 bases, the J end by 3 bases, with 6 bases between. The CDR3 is CASSQDTDYEQYF. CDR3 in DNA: TGTGCCAGCAGCCAAGATACTGACTACGAGCAGTACTTC.

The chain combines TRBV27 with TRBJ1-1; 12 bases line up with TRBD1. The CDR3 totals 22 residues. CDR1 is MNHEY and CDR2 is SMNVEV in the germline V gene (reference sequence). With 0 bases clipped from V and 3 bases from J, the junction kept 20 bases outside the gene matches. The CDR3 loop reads CASSLSSFPYGTGGAFDTEAFF. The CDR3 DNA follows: TGTGCCAGCAGTTTATCGTCCTTCCCATACGGGACAGGGGGCGCTTTCGACACTGAAGCTTTCTTT.

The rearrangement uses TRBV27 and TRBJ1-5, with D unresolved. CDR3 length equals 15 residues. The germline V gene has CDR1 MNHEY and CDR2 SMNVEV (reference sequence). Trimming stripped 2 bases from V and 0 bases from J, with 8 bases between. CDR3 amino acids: CASSLTLNSNQPQHF. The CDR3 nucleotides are TGTGCCAGCAGTTTAACTCTGAATAGCAATCAGCCCCAGCATTTT.

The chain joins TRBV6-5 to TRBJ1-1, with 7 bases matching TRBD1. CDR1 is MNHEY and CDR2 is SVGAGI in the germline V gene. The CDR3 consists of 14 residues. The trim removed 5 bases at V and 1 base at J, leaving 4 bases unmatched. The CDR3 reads CASSSTGANTEAFF. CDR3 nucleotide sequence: TGTGCCAGCAGTAGCACAGGGGCGAACACTGAAGCTTTCTTT.

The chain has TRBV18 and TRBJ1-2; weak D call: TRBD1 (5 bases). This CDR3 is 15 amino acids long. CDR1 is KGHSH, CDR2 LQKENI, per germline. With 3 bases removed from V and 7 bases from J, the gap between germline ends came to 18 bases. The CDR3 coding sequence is TGTGCCAGCTCACCCCTCGGGGGGGAACTTAGTGGCTACACCTTC. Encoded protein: CASSPLGGELSGYTF.

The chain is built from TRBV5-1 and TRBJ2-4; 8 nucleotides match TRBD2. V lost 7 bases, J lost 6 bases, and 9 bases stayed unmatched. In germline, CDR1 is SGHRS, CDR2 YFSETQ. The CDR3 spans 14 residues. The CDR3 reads CASRPTAGGNIQYF. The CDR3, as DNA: TGCGCCAGCCGCCCCACCGCGGGGGGAAACATTCAGTACTTC. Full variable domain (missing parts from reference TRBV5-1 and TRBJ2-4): KAGVTQTPRYLIKTRGQQVTLSCSPISGHRSVSWYQQTPGQGLQFLFEYFSETQRNKGNFPGRFSGRQFSNSRSEMNVSTLELGDSALYLCASRPTAGGNIQYFGAGTRLSVL.

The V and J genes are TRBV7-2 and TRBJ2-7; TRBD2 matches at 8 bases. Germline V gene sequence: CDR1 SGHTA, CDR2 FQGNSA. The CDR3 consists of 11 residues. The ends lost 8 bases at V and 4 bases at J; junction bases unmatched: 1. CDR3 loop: CASAGGYEQYF. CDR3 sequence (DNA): TGTGCCAGCGCGGGAGGTTACGAGCAGTACTTC. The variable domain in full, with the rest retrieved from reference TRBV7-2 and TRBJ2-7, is GAGVSQSPSNKVTEKGKDVELRCDPISGHTALYWYRQSLGQGLEFLIYFQGNSAPDKSGLPSDRFSAERTGGSVSTLTIQRTQQEDSAVYLCASAGGYEQYFGPGTRLTVT.

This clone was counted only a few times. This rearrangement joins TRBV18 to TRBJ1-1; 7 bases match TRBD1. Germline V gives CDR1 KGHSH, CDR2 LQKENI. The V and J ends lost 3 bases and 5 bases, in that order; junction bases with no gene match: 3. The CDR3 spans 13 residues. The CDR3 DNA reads TGTGCCAGCTCACCTTTACAGGGGACTGAAGCTTTCTTT. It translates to CASSPLQGTEAFF.

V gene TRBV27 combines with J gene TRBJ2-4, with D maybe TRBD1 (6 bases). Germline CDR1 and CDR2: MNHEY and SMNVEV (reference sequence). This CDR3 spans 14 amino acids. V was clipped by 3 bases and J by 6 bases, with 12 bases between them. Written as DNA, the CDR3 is TGTGCCAGCAGTTTCTCAGGGGCGGGAAACATTCAGTACTTC. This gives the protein CASSFSGAGNIQYF.

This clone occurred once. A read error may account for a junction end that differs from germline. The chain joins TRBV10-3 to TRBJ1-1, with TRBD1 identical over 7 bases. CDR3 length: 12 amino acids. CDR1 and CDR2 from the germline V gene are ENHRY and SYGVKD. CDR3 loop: CAVSRDSLVWIF. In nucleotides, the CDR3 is TGTGCCGTCTCCCGGGACAGCCTTGTATGGATCTTT.

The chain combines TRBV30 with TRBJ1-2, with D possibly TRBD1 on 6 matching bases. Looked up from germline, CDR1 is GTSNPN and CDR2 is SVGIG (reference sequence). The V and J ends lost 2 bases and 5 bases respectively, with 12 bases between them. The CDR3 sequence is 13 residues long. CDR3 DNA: TGTGCCTGGAGTTTTATAGGACAGTATGGCTACACCTTC. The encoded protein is CAWSFIGQYGYTF.